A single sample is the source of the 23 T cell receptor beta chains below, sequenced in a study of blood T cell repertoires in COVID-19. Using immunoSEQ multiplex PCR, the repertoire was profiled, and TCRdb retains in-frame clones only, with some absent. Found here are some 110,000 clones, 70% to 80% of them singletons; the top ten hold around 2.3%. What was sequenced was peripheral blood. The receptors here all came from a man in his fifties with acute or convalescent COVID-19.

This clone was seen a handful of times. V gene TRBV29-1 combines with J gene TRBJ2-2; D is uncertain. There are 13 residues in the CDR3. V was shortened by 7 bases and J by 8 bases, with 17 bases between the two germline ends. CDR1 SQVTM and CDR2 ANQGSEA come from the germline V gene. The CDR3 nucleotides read TGCAGCGGTACCGTACTTGGTTGGGGGGAGCTGTTTTTT. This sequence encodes CSGTVLGWGELFF.

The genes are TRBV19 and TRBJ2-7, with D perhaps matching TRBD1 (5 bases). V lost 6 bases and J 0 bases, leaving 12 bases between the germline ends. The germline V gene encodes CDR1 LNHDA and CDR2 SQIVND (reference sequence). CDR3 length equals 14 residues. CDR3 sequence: CASRSTASSYEQYF. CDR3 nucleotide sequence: TGTGCCAGTAGGTCGACAGCGAGCTCCTACGAGCAGTACTTC.

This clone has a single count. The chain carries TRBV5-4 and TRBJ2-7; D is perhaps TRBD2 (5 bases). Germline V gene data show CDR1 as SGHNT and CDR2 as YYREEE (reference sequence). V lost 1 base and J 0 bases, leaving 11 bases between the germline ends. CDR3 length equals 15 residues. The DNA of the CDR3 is TGTGCCAGCAGCTTGTCCGGGGTGCGCTCCTACGAGCAGTACTTC. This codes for CASSLSGVRSYEQYF.

CDR3 sequence reads: CASRQGLDTQYF. The CDR3 coding sequence is TGTGCCAGTAGACAGGGATTAGATACGCAGTATTTT. V is TRBV19 and J is TRBJ2-3, with D possibly being TRBD1 (6 bases). The length of the CDR3 is 12 residues. CDR1 is LNHDA and CDR2 is SQIVND in the germline V gene (reference sequence). V was pared by 6 bases and J by 5 bases, with 9 bases between.

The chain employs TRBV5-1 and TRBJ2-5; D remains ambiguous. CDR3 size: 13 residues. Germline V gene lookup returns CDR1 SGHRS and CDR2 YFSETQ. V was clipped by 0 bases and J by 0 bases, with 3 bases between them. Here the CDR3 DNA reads TGCGCCAGCAGCTTGGCTTACCAAGAGACCCAGTACTTC. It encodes CASSLAYQETQYF. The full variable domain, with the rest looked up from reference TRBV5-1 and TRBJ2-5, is KAGVTQTPRYLIKTRGQQVTLSCSPISGHRSVSWYQQTPGQGLQFLFEYFSETQRNKGNFPGRFSGRQFSNSRSEMNVSTLELGDSALYLCASSLAYQETQYFGPGTRLLVL.

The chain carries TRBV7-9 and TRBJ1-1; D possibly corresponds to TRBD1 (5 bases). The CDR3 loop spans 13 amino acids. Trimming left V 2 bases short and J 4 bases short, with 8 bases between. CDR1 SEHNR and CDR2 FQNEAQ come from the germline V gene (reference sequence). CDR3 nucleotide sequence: TGTGCCAGCAGCTTATACGGGGGCACTGAAGCTTTCTTT. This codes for CASSLYGGTEAFF.

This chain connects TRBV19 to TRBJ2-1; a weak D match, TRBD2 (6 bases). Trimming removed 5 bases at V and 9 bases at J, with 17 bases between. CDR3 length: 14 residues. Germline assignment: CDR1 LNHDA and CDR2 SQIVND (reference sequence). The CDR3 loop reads CASSVTRSDSEQFF. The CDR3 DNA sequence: TGTGCCAGTAGTGTGACTAGATCCGATAGTGAGCAGTTCTTC.

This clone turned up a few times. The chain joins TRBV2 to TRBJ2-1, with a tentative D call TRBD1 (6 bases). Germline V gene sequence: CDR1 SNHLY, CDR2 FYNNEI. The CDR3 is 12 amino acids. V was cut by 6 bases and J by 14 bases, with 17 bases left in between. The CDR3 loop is CASRLEGDVEFF. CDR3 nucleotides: TGTGCCAGCAGGCTTGAGGGGGACGTTGAGTTCTTC.

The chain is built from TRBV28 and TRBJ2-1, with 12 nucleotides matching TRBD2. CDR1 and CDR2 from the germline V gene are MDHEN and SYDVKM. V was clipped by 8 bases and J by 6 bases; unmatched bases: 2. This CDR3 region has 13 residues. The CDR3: CASRGLAGNEQFF. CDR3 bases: TGTGCCAGCCGGGGACTAGCGGGCAATGAGCAGTTCTTC.

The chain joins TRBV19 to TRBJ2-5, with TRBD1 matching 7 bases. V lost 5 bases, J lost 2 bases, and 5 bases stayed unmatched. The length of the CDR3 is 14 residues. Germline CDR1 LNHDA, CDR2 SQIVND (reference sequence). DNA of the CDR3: TGTGCCAGTAGTCCCCGGGGACAGCAAGAGACCCAGTACTTC. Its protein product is CASSPRGQQETQYF.

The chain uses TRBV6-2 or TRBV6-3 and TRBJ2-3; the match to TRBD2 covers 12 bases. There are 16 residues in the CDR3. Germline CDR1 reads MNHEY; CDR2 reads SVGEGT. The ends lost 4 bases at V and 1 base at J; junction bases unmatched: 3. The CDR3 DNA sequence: TGTGCCAGCAGTTCTCGACTAGCGGGGGGCACAGATACGCAGTATTTT. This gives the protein CASSSRLAGGTDTQYF.

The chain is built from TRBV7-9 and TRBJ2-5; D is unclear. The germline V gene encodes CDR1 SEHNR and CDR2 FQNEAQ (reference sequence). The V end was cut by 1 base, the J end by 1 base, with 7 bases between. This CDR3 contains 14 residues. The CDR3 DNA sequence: TGTGCCAGCAGCTTAGACGACTTCCAAGAGACCCAGTACTTC. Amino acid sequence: CASSLDDFQETQYF.

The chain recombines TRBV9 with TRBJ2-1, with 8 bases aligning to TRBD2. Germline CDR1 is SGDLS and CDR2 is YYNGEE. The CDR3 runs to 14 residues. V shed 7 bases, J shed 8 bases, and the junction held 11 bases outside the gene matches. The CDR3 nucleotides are TGTGCCAGCGGGCGGGGGGCCCTGGTGCATGAGCAGTTCTTC. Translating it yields CASGRGALVHEQFF.

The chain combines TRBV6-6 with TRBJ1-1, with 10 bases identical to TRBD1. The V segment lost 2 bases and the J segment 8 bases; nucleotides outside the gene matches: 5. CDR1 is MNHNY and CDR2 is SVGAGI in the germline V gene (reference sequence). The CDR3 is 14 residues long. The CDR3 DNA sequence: TGTGCCAGCAGTTACCGCGACAGGGGGCCGGAAGCTTTCTTT. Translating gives CASSYRDRGPEAFF.

The CDR3 loop is CASGRTSGATGELFF. Written as DNA, the CDR3 is TGTGCCAGCGGCCGGACTAGCGGGGCGACCGGGGAGCTGTTTTTT. The rearrangement links TRBV2 to TRBJ2-2; 12 bases are shared with TRBD2. After removal of 8 bases from V and 5 bases from J, the junction contained 6 bases not matched to a gene. This CDR3 comprises 15 residues. Per germline, CDR1 SNHLY and CDR2 FYNNEI. The full variable domain, rest sourced from reference TRBV2 and TRBJ2-2, is EPEVTQTPSHQVTQMGQEVILRCVPISNHLYFYWYRQILGQKVEFLVSFYNNEISEKSEIFDDQFSVERPDGSNFTLKIRSTKLEDSAMYFCASGRTSGATGELFFGEGSRLTVL.

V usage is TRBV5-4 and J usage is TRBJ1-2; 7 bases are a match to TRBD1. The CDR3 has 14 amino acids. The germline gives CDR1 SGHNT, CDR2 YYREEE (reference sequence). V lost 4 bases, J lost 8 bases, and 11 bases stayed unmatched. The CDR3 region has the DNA TGTGCCAGCAGCGCAGATACGACAGGGCGAGGCTACACCTTC. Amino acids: CASSADTTGRGYTF.

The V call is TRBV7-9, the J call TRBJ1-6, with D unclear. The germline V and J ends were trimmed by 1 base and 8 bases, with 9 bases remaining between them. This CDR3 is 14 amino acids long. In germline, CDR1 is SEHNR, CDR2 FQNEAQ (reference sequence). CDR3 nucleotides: TGTGCCAGCAGCTTAGGGTTAGGAGATTCACCCCTCCACTTT. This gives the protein CASSLGLGDSPLHF.

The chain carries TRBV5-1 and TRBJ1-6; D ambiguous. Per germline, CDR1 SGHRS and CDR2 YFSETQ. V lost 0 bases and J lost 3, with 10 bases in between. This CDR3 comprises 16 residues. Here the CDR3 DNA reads TGCGCCAGCAGCTTGGAAGAGGCCCTCTATAATTCACCCCTCCACTTT. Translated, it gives CASSLEEALYNSPLHF.

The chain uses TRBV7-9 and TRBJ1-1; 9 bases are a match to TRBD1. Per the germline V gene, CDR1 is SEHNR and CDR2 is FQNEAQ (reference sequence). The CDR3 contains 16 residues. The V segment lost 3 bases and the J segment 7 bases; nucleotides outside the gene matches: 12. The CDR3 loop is CASSLALGQGKSEAFF. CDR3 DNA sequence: TGTGCCAGCAGCTTGGCTCTGGGACAGGGAAAGAGTGAAGCTTTCTTT.

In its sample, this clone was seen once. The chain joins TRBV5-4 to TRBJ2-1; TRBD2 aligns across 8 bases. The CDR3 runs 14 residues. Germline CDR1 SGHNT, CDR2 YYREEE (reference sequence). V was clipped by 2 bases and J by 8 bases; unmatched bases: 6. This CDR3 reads CASSFGLAGDEQFF. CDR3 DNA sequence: TGTGCCAGCAGCTTTGGACTAGCAGGCGATGAGCAGTTCTTC.

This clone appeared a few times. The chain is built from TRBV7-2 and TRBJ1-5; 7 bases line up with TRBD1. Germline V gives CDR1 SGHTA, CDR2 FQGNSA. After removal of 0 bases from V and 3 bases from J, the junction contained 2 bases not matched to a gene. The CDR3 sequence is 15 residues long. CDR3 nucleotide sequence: TGTGCCAGCAGCTTAGCAGGGGGCCCCAATCAGCCCCAGCATTTT. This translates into CASSLAGGPNQPQHF. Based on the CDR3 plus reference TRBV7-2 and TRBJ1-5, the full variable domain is GAGVSQSPSNKVTEKGKDVELRCDPISGHTALYWYRQSLGQGLEFLIYFQGNSAPDKSGLPSDRFSAERTGGSVSTLTIQRTQQEDSAVYLCASSLAGGPNQPQHFGDGTRLSIL.

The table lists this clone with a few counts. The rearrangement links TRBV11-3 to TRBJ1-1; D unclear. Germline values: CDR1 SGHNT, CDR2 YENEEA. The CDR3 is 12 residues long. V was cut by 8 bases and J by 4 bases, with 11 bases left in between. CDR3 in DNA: TGTGCCAGCTCGGGTCGGAGCACTGAAGCTTTCTTT. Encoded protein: CASSGRSTEAFF.

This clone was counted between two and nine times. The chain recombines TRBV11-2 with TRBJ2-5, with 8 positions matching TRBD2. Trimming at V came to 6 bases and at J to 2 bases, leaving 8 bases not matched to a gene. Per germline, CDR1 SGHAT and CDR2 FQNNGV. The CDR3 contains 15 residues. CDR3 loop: CASSYAGGAQETQYF. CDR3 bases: TGTGCCAGCAGTTATGCGGGAGGCGCACAAGAGACCCAGTACTTC.